The entry below describes one T cell receptor (beta chain). The target antigen is unknown. This CDR3 spans 14 amino acids. Germline assignment: CDR1 DFQATT and CDR2 SNEGSKA (reference sequence). The sample is drawn from a study of T cells after yellow fever vaccination. Study-wide findings and caveats: Though weaker, the secondary response peaked faster, on day 5 versus 15. FACS-sorted repertoires could contain abundant clonotypes contaminating from the bulk population. Post-booster samples contained most primary-vaccination clones (more than 95% CD4, less than 90% CD8).

5'RACE template switching produced TCR cDNA carrying a universal primer site and UMIs. TCRdb passed the 5' RACE reads through MiXCR, listing each CDR3 protein once. The data show 450,000 to 550,000 distinct CDR3 sequences, with 21% seen just once and approximately 16% held by the top ten. The sequencing here drew on PBMCs, taken 21 days after the first yellow fever vaccination. J is TRBJ2-3 and V is TRBV20-1; TRBD2 matches 7 bases. The origin of this receptor is a man aged 18 to 30 who received the YFV17D yellow fever vaccine. The CDR3 loop reads CTLGGGSIPDTQYF. For the CDR3, the DNA is TGCACTCTGGGGGGGGGTTCCATCCCAGATACGCAGTATTTT.